The 12 T cell receptor beta chains listed next were all sequenced from one sample in a study of cytomegalovirus exposure and HLA in healthy donors. PCR involved 60 Vbeta and 13 Jbeta primers. Clones were sequenced by immunoSEQ multiplex PCR, and TCRdb holds only the in-frame ones, with some missing. The table has fewer than 200,000 clones, 75% to 85% seen once. Source material: PBMCs. The origin of the receptors is a woman under 30 in good health and CMV-seronegative.

This chain's CDR3 is CASSLGGWPSGNTIYF. The CDR3 bases are TGTGCCAGCAGCTTGGGGGGTTGGCCCTCTGGAAACACCATATATTTT. V usage is TRBV7-2 and J usage is TRBJ1-3; maybe TRBD1 (5 bases). Germline V lookup: CDR1 SGHTA, CDR2 FQGNSA. The CDR3 has 16 amino acids. The V and J ends lost 3 bases and 0 bases respectively, with 12 bases between them.

In DNA form, the CDR3 reads TGTGCCAGCAGGCCGACAGGGTTAATTGGGACTGAAGCTTTCTTT. Amino acid sequence: CASRPTGLIGTEAFF. This chain joins TRBV6-5 and TRBJ1-1; 7 nucleotides line up with TRBD1. Unmatched junction bases numbered 12, after V lost 6 bases and J lost 5 bases. This CDR3 comprises 15 residues. Germline V lookup: CDR1 MNHEY, CDR2 SVGAGI.

The J gene is TRBJ1-5, the V gene TRBV15; D is possibly TRBD1 (5 bases). The CDR3 totals 15 residues. V lost 1 base and J lost 4, with 11 bases in between. Germline V lookup: CDR1 LNHNV, CDR2 YYDKDF (reference sequence). CDR3: CATSRALGENQPQHF. CDR3 in DNA: TGTGCCACCAGCAGAGCCCTAGGGGAAAATCAGCCCCAGCATTTT.

The V and J genes are TRBV28 and TRBJ2-5; D unclear. The J call is in doubt because the DNA end fits TRBJ2-7 better. This CDR3 comprises 12 residues. CDR1 and CDR2 from the germline V gene are MDHEN and SYDVKM. CDR3 DNA: TGTGCCAGCAGCCCCTATCCCTCCGAGCAGTACTTC. Translation: CASSPYPSEQYF.

This chain joins TRBV28 and TRBJ2-2, with TRBD1 as a possible D gene (5 bases). The V end lost 2 bases, the J end lost 0 bases, and 10 bases lay between the germline ends. Germline values: CDR1 MDHEN, CDR2 SYDVKM. The CDR3 length is 16 residues. The CDR3 region is CASSLSTRANTGELFF. Written as DNA, the CDR3 is TGTGCCAGCAGTTTAAGTACCAGGGCGAACACCGGGGAGCTGTTTTTT.

There are a few counts of this clone. The CDR3 region is CASIKQGSSYEQYF. Here the CDR3 DNA reads TGTGCCAGCATCAAACAGGGGTCTTCCTACGAGCAGTACTTC. The chain is built from TRBV6-6 and TRBJ2-7, with 7 bases identical to TRBD1. Germline CDR1 MNHNY, CDR2 SVGAGI (reference sequence). Trimming took 7 bases from V and 1 from J; bases not matched to a gene: 7. CDR3 size: 14 residues.

Here the CDR3 DNA reads TGTGCCAGCAGTTCGACTAGTTCCCCGACAGATACGCAGTATTTT. As protein: CASSSTSSPTDTQYF. V and J are TRBV28 and TRBJ2-3, with D perhaps matching TRBD2 (6 bases). The length of the CDR3 is 15 residues. The V gene's germline CDR1 is MDHEN and CDR2 SYDVKM. Trimming removed 4 bases from V and 3 bases from J, with 14 bases in between.

Written as DNA, the CDR3 is TGTGCCAGCAGCCTACCGGGGGACGGACAAGAGACCCAGTACTTC. It codes for CASSLPGDGQETQYF. The rearrangement uses TRBV7-9 and TRBJ2-5; D may be TRBD2 (6 bases). CDR1 and CDR2 from the germline V gene are SEHNR and FQNEAQ (reference sequence). The germline V and J ends were trimmed by 5 bases and 2 bases, with 15 bases remaining between them. The CDR3 length is 15 residues.

The chain uses TRBV5-4 and TRBJ2-7, with 9 positions matching TRBD1. The germline V gene has CDR1 SGHNT and CDR2 YYREEE (reference sequence). Unmatched junction bases numbered 5, after V lost 5 bases and J lost 5 bases. There are 13 residues in the CDR3. CDR3 nucleotides: TGTGCCAGCAGAAAGACAGGGGGGCACGAGCAGTACTTC. It translates to CASRKTGGHEQYF.

The chain links TRBV27 to TRBJ2-1; 10 nucleotides align to TRBD2. The V segment lost 1 base and the J segment 6 bases; nucleotides outside the gene matches: 3. The CDR3 has 15 residues. CDR1 is MNHEY and CDR2 is SMNVEV in the germline V gene (reference sequence). CDR3 loop: CASSLYSSGSNEQFF. The CDR3 region has the DNA TGTGCCAGCAGTTTATATTCTAGCGGGAGCAATGAGCAGTTCTTC.

The chain links TRBV7-8 to TRBJ1-6; maybe TRBD1 (5 bases). This CDR3 comprises 16 residues. Germline loops: CDR1 SGHVS, CDR2 FQNEAQ. V lost 3 bases, J lost 0 bases, and 9 bases lay in between. CDR3 sequence: CASSLQGSSYNSPLHF. In nucleotides, the CDR3 is TGTGCCAGCAGCTTGCAGGGAAGCTCCTATAATTCACCCCTCCACTTT.

The V and J genes are TRBV5-1 and TRBJ1-4; 7 nucleotides agree with TRBD1. This CDR3 contains 14 residues. V trimming: 3 bases; J trimming: 8 bases; junction bases outside the gene matches: 7. In germline, CDR1 is SGHRS, CDR2 YFSETQ. CDR3 bases: TGCGCCAGCAGCTCCGACAGGGTAGGAGAAAAACTGTTTTTT. The encoded protein is CASSSDRVGEKLFF.